This is a list of T cell receptor beta chains from one sample in a study of blood T cell repertoires in COVID-19. Generated by immunoSEQ multiplex PCR, the TCRdb table keeps only in-frame clones and is missing some. The table has around 72,000 clones, around 76% seen once; the top ten hold over 15%. Sequenced input: peripheral blood. These receptors were collected from a human donor in a cohort sampled during active COVID-19. The CDR3 runs from the conserved cysteine through the conserved F or W. The order of the fields is J gene, D gene, clone size, V gene, CDR3 protein, CDR3 DNA. A D gene is named only where the DNA matches it firmly. A row's size may be missing; if present it is once, few, many or a size class.

J gene: TRBJ2-5
D gene: TRBD2
clone size: NA
V gene: TRBV6-2/TRBV6-3
CDR3 protein: CASSYRLAGGLRETQYF
CDR3 DNA: TGTGCCAGCAGTTACCGACTAGCGGGGGGGTTAAGAGAGACCCAGTACTTC

J gene: TRBJ2-1
D gene: NA
clone size: NA
V gene: TRBV27
CDR3 protein: CASSFTVAAEQFF
CDR3 DNA: TGTGCCAGCAGTTTTACGGTCGCGGCTGAGCAGTTCTTC

J gene: TRBJ2-1
D gene: TRBD2
clone size: NA
V gene: TRBV18
CDR3 protein: CASSPPRSGGVGEQFF
CDR3 DNA: TGTGCCAGCTCACCACCGAGGAGCGGGGGGGTGGGTGAGCAGTTCTTC

J gene: TRBJ2-3
D gene: NA
clone size: NA
V gene: TRBV19
CDR3 protein: CASSKPPGTPATQYF
CDR3 DNA: TGTGCCAGTAGTAAACCCCCGGGAACACCGGCTACGCAGTATTTT

J gene: TRBJ2-7
D gene: NA
clone size: NA
V gene: TRBV3-1/TRBV3-2
CDR3 protein: CASSQRPTGFEQYF
CDR3 DNA: TGTGCCAGCAGCCAACGGCCCACAGGCTTCGAGCAGTACTTC

J gene: TRBJ2-6
D gene: TRBD1
clone size: NA
V gene: TRBV4-2
CDR3 protein: CASSQIGQGAGANVLTF
CDR3 DNA: TGTGCCAGCAGCCAAATCGGGCAGGGGGCCGGGGCCAACGTCCTGACTTTC

J gene: TRBJ2-3
D gene: TRBD2
clone size: NA
V gene: TRBV5-1
CDR3 protein: CASSPETSATDTQYF
CDR3 DNA: TGCGCCAGCAGCCCAGAGACTAGCGCCACAGATACGCAGTATTTT

J gene: TRBJ2-5
D gene: TRBD1
clone size: NA
V gene: TRBV5-8
CDR3 protein: CATAIGQGEETQYF
CDR3 DNA: TGTGCCACCGCAATAGGACAGGGCGAAGAGACCCAGTACTTC

J gene: TRBJ1-5
D gene: NA
clone size: NA
V gene: TRBV2
CDR3 protein: CASTGSATNQPQHF
CDR3 DNA: TGTGCCAGCACGGGGTCGGCGACTAATCAGCCCCAGCATTTT

J gene: TRBJ2-7
D gene: NA
clone size: NA
V gene: TRBV18
CDR3 protein: CASSLSTERGEQYF
CDR3 DNA: TGTGCCAGCTCACTTTCGACTGAAAGGGGCGAGCAGTACTTC

J gene: TRBJ2-7
D gene: NA
clone size: NA
V gene: TRBV7-9
CDR3 protein: CASSLSAEEYF
CDR3 DNA: TGTGCCAGCAGCTTGTCGGCGGAAGAGTACTTC

J gene: TRBJ1-1
D gene: NA
clone size: once
V gene: TRBV5-1
CDR3 protein: CASTKGLNTEAFF
CDR3 DNA: TGCGCCAGCACAAAGGGGTTGAACACTGAAGCTTTCTTT

J gene: TRBJ1-1
D gene: TRBD1
clone size: NA
V gene: TRBV3-1/TRBV3-2
CDR3 protein: CASSPGQGNTEAFF
CDR3 DNA: TGTGCCAGCAGCCCTGGACAGGGAAACACTGAAGCTTTCTTT

J gene: TRBJ2-7
D gene: NA
clone size: NA
V gene: TRBV6-5
CDR3 protein: CASSVRRGSYEQYF
CDR3 DNA: TGTGCCAGCAGCGTCCGGAGGGGCTCCTACGAGCAGTACTTC

J gene: TRBJ1-3
D gene: NA
clone size: NA
V gene: TRBV12-3/TRBV12-4
CDR3 protein: CASRQFSGNTIYF
CDR3 DNA: TGTGCCAGCCGACAGTTCTCTGGAAACACCATATATTTT

J gene: TRBJ1-4
D gene: NA
clone size: NA
V gene: TRBV30
CDR3 protein: CAWSVADRRYEKLFF
CDR3 DNA: TGTGCCTGGAGTGTAGCTGACAGGAGATATGAAAAACTGTTTTTT

J gene: TRBJ1-1
D gene: NA
clone size: NA
V gene: TRBV7-9
CDR3 protein: CASSSYTEAFF
CDR3 DNA: TGTGCCAGCAGCTCGTACACTGAAGCTTTCTTT

J gene: TRBJ1-3
D gene: NA
clone size: NA
V gene: TRBV5-1
CDR3 protein: CASSLAFVSGNTIYF
CDR3 DNA: TGCGCCAGCAGCTTGGCCTTCGTTTCTGGAAACACCATATATTTT

J gene: TRBJ1-1
D gene: NA
clone size: few
V gene: TRBV29-1
CDR3 protein: CSVCGYNTEAFF
CDR3 DNA: TGCAGCGTTTGCGGGTACAACACTGAAGCTTTCTTT

J gene: TRBJ1-1
D gene: NA
clone size: NA
V gene: TRBV5-6
CDR3 protein: CASSLTPGTEAFF
CDR3 DNA: TGTGCCAGCAGCTTGACACCGGGAACTGAAGCTTTCTTT

J gene: TRBJ1-4
D gene: NA
clone size: once
V gene: TRBV5-1
CDR3 protein: CASSLGEISNEKLFF
CDR3 DNA: TGCGCCAGCAGCTTGGGGGAGATATCTAATGAAAAACTGTTTTTT

J gene: TRBJ1-1
D gene: NA
clone size: NA
V gene: TRBV29-1
CDR3 protein: CSVKASRTEAFF
CDR3 DNA: TGCAGCGTAAAGGCCTCTAGAACTGAAGCTTTCTTT

J gene: TRBJ1-3
D gene: TRBD1
clone size: NA
V gene: TRBV30
CDR3 protein: CAWSRTGRNTIYF
CDR3 DNA: TGTGCCTGGAGTAGGACAGGGAGAAACACCATATATTTT

J gene: TRBJ2-2
D gene: TRBD1
clone size: NA
V gene: TRBV7-9
CDR3 protein: CASSQGADGELFF
CDR3 DNA: TGTGCCAGCAGCCAGGGGGCGGACGGGGAGCTGTTTTTT

J gene: TRBJ2-5
D gene: NA
clone size: NA
V gene: TRBV11-3
CDR3 protein: CASSLRVLGCETQYF
CDR3 DNA: TGTGCCAGCAGCTTGCGGGTGTTAGGGTGTGAGACCCAGTACTTC

J gene: TRBJ2-3
D gene: TRBD1
clone size: NA
V gene: TRBV19
CDR3 protein: CASSRTGDTDTQYF
CDR3 DNA: TGTGCCAGTAGTAGGACAGGGGATACAGATACGCAGTATTTT

J gene: TRBJ1-2
D gene: NA
clone size: NA
V gene: TRBV6-6
CDR3 protein: CASSKQGDGYTF
CDR3 DNA: TGTGCCAGCAGTAAACAGGGAGATGGCTACACCTTC

J gene: TRBJ2-3
D gene: TRBD1
clone size: NA
V gene: TRBV7-6
CDR3 protein: CASSAGGTQYF
CDR3 DNA: TGTGCCAGCAGCGCAGGGGGTACGCAGTATTTT

J gene: TRBJ2-7
D gene: NA
clone size: NA
V gene: TRBV4-2
CDR3 protein: CASSPGYEQYF
CDR3 DNA: TGTGCCAGCAGCCCAGGCTACGAGCAGTACTTC

J gene: TRBJ2-5
D gene: TRBD2
clone size: NA
V gene: TRBV5-4
CDR3 protein: CASSLGTSEETQYF
CDR3 DNA: TGTGCCAGCAGCTTGGGGACTAGTGAGGAGACCCAGTACTTC

J gene: TRBJ1-1
D gene: NA
clone size: NA
V gene: TRBV3-1/TRBV3-2
CDR3 protein: CASSQKGVPPEAFF
CDR3 DNA: TGTGCCAGCAGCCAAAAGGGAGTACCCCCTGAAGCTTTCTTT

J gene: TRBJ2-7
D gene: TRBD1
clone size: NA
V gene: TRBV3-1/TRBV3-2
CDR3 protein: CASSHVPGTASYEQYF
CDR3 DNA: TGTGCCAGCAGCCACGTTCCGGGGACAGCTTCCTACGAGCAGTACTTC

J gene: TRBJ2-7
D gene: TRBD1
clone size: NA
V gene: TRBV7-6
CDR3 protein: CASSPGTGSLHEQYF
CDR3 DNA: TGTGCCAGCAGCCCCGGGACAGGCAGCCTCCACGAGCAGTACTTC

J gene: TRBJ1-2
D gene: TRBD1
clone size: NA
V gene: TRBV30
CDR3 protein: CAEDRGTYGYTF
CDR3 DNA: TGTGCTGAGGACAGGGGGACCTATGGCTACACCTTC

J gene: TRBJ1-4
D gene: TRBD1
clone size: NA
V gene: TRBV7-9
CDR3 protein: CASSPGQGRGLSEKLFF
CDR3 DNA: TGTGCCAGCAGCCCCGGACAGGGGAGGGGGTTGAGTGAAAAACTGTTTTTT

J gene: TRBJ1-1
D gene: TRBD1
clone size: NA
V gene: TRBV7-9
CDR3 protein: CASSGYRGRTEAFF
CDR3 DNA: TGTGCCAGCAGCGGTTACAGGGGGCGGACTGAAGCTTTCTTT

J gene: TRBJ2-7
D gene: TRBD1
clone size: NA
V gene: TRBV7-8
CDR3 protein: CASSTNTGTGGSYEQYF
CDR3 DNA: TGTGCCAGCAGCACGAACACTGGGACAGGGGGCTCCTACGAGCAGTACTTC

J gene: TRBJ1-1
D gene: NA
clone size: NA
V gene: TRBV15
CDR3 protein: CATSRDKAKDRGYTEAFF
CDR3 DNA: TGTGCCACCAGCAGAGATAAGGCGAAAGATAGGGGGTACACTGAAGCTTTCTTT

J gene: TRBJ1-6
D gene: NA
clone size: NA
V gene: TRBV30
CDR3 protein: CAWSVLHRVNSPLHF
CDR3 DNA: TGTGCCTGGAGTGTACTGCACAGGGTAAATTCACCCCTCCACTTT

J gene: TRBJ2-7
D gene: NA
clone size: NA
V gene: TRBV6-6
CDR3 protein: CASRTPLSSYEQYF
CDR3 DNA: TGTGCCAGTCGGACACCGCTAAGCTCCTACGAGCAGTACTTC

J gene: TRBJ2-7
D gene: NA
clone size: NA
V gene: TRBV4-1
CDR3 protein: CASSGGTSYEQYF
CDR3 DNA: TGCGCCAGCAGTGGGGGGACCTCCTACGAGCAGTACTTC

J gene: TRBJ1-4
D gene: NA
clone size: NA
V gene: TRBV5-6
CDR3 protein: CASSFLGSGGEKLFF
CDR3 DNA: TGTGCCAGCAGCTTCTTAGGGTCGGGGGGTGAAAAACTGTTTTTT

J gene: TRBJ1-3
D gene: TRBD1
clone size: NA
V gene: TRBV19
CDR3 protein: CASSAPRGSSGNTIYF
CDR3 DNA: TGTGCCAGTAGTGCCCCCAGGGGGTCATCTGGAAACACCATATATTTT

J gene: TRBJ2-5
D gene: TRBD2
clone size: NA
V gene: TRBV5-1
CDR3 protein: CASSSQGASGGSETQYF
CDR3 DNA: TGCGCCAGCAGCTCTCAGGGGGCTAGCGGGGGCTCGGAGACCCAGTACTTC

J gene: TRBJ1-1
D gene: TRBD1
clone size: few
V gene: TRBV5-1
CDR3 protein: CASSRPDREAEAFF
CDR3 DNA: TGCGCCAGCAGCAGACCAGACAGGGAGGCTGAAGCTTTCTTT

J gene: TRBJ2-7
D gene: NA
clone size: few
V gene: TRBV5-4
CDR3 protein: CASSLSRAVHEQYF
CDR3 DNA: TGTGCCAGCAGCTTGAGCAGGGCGGTCCACGAGCAGTACTTC

J gene: TRBJ2-5
D gene: TRBD2
clone size: NA
V gene: TRBV11-2
CDR3 protein: CASSPAVSGGHETQYF
CDR3 DNA: TGTGCCAGCAGCCCCGCGGTCAGCGGGGGACATGAGACCCAGTACTTC

J gene: TRBJ1-4
D gene: TRBD1
clone size: NA
V gene: TRBV10-3
CDR3 protein: CAISETGGNEKLFF
CDR3 DNA: TGTGCCATCAGTGAGACAGGGGGCAATGAAAAACTGTTTTTT

J gene: TRBJ1-2
D gene: NA
clone size: NA
V gene: TRBV6-5
CDR3 protein: CASGDTNYGYTF
CDR3 DNA: TGTGCCAGCGGGGACACTAACTATGGCTACACCTTC

J gene: TRBJ1-5
D gene: TRBD1
clone size: few
V gene: TRBV6-5
CDR3 protein: CASGDRGLNQPQHF
CDR3 DNA: TGTGCCAGCGGGGACAGGGGTTTGAATCAGCCCCAGCATTTT